These 20 T cell receptor beta chains came from one sample sequenced in a study of CD8+CD57+ T cells in acquired aplastic anemia (dated by TCRdb to the late 2010s). The instrument was an Illumina HiSeq 2000. TCR beta VDJ combination and CDR3 sequence profiling used genomic DNA as the template. TCRdb trimmed the raw reads at Q25, called clones with MiXCR and kept productive beta chains. For every CDR3 protein sequence, its rows merge into one entry that carries the most common genes and DNA. Present in this sample are about 220,000 distinct CDR3 sequences, about 37% of which were seen just once. About 1.1% of the sample goes to the ten largest clones. Sequencing input: sorted CD4+, CD8+, or CD8+CD57+ T cells (not recorded which) from PBMCs. All receptors derive from a human donor in good health, serving as a control.

This clonotype was seen repeatedly, ten times or more. The chain couples TRBV5-5 to TRBJ1-2; 8 bases line up with TRBD1. J gave up 7 bases and V 4 bases, and 6 bases lay outside the gene matches. The CDR3 is made up of 13 amino acids. The V gene's germline CDR1 is SGHKS and CDR2 YYEKEE (reference sequence). The CDR3 is CASSKLQGGGYTF. CDR3 DNA: TGTGCCAGCAGCAAACTACAGGGGGGTGGCTACACCTTC.

This clonotype was seen a few times. The chain combines TRBV7-2 with TRBJ1-1; a weak D match, TRBD1 (5 bases). V dropped 1 base and J dropped 4 bases, with 7 bases sitting between them. The CDR3 runs to 13 residues. Germline V lookup: CDR1 SGHTA, CDR2 FQGNSA. In nucleotides, the CDR3 is TGTGCCAGCAGCTTAGTAAGGGGCACTGAAGCTTTCTTT. This gives the protein CASSLVRGTEAFF.

This clonotype has just one count. The chain carries TRBV6-1 and TRBJ1-2; D possibly corresponds to TRBD1 (5 bases). The germline gives CDR1 MNHNS, CDR2 SASEGT. The CDR3 covers 13 residues. Trimming took off 6 bases at V and 4 bases at J, with 12 bases between the two ends. The CDR3 spells CASRPTGSYGYTF. The CDR3 DNA is TGTGCCAGCAGGCCTACAGGTAGCTATGGCTACACCTTC.

This clonotype was counted many times. V is TRBV6-5 and J is TRBJ1-5; D not resolved. This CDR3 has 13 residues. V lost 2 bases to trimming and J lost 1 base, with 3 bases between them. The V gene's germline CDR1 is MNHEY and CDR2 SVGAGI. CDR3 protein: CASSYRSNQPQHF. CDR3 DNA: TGTGCCAGCAGTTACAGGAGCAATCAGCCCCAGCATTTT.

There are many counts of this clonotype. CDR3 coding DNA: TGTGCCAGCAGACTCGGAGGCGCACTATATGGCTACACCTTC. Translating it yields CASRLGGALYGYTF. V is TRBV6-1 and J is TRBJ1-2; D is undetermined. The length of the CDR3 is 14 residues. Germline V gene sequence: CDR1 MNHNS, CDR2 SASEGT. Trimming removed 6 bases from V and 5 bases from J, with 16 bases in between.

The chain recombines TRBV14 with TRBJ1-4; D ambiguous. Germline V gene sequence: CDR1 SGHDN, CDR2 FVKESK. This CDR3 spans 14 amino acids. V lost 5 bases, J lost 7 bases, and 14 bases lay in between. The CDR3 bases are TGTGCCAGCAGCGCTCGGAGTTGGAGTGAAAAACTGTTTTTT. It specifies CASSARSWSEKLFF.

This clonotype was seen a few times. The chain links TRBV11-1 to TRBJ1-4, with 10 bases identical to TRBD1. Germline loops: CDR1 SGHAT, CDR2 FQDESV (reference sequence). J lost 7 bases, V lost 6 bases, and 11 bases had no gene match. CDR3 length: 16 amino acids. This chain's CDR3 is CASSQTGGVPAEKLFF. The CDR3 nucleotides are TGTGCCAGCAGTCAGACAGGGGGCGTCCCGGCTGAAAAACTGTTTTTT.

In its sample, this clonotype was seen a few times. The chain employs TRBV12-3 or TRBV12-4 and TRBJ1-3, with D possibly being TRBD1 (6 bases). V lost 7 bases, J lost 3 bases, and 22 bases lay in between. There are 17 residues in the CDR3. CDR3: CASTSGAGSSIGNTIYF. The CDR3 DNA is TGTGCCAGCACCTCAGGGGCGGGAAGTTCAATTGGAAACACCATATATTTT.

Many counts were recorded for this clonotype. This sequence joins TRBV6-5 and TRBJ2-7; 13 nucleotides line up with TRBD2. The CDR3 loop spans 13 amino acids. Trimming removed 0 bases from V and 12 bases from J; junction bases left unmatched: 2. Germline CDR1 reads MNHEY; CDR2 reads SVGAGI. The CDR3 DNA sequence: TGTGCCAGCAGTTACTCACTAGCGGGAGGGTTGTACTTC. Amino acids: CASSYSLAGGLYF.

With respect to this clonotype: Germline is not matched at one junction end, which may reflect a read error. The chain uses TRBV10-1 and TRBJ2-5, with D unclear. Germline CDR1 WNHNN, CDR2 SYGVQD (reference sequence). The CDR3 spans 14 residues. The CDR3 here is CASRSSRPQETQYF. The DNA of the CDR3 is TGTGCCAGCAGAAGCAGTAGGCCTCAAGAGACCCAGTACTTC.

The rearrangement uses TRBV10-2 and TRBJ2-7; a weak D match, TRBD1 (5 bases). Per the germline V gene, CDR1 is WSHSY and CDR2 is SAAADI. The ends were cut back, 3 bases at V and 3 bases at J, with 9 bases in the middle. CDR3 length equals 13 residues. The CDR3 loop reads CASSDRVGYEQYF. CDR3 sequence (DNA): TGCGCCAGCAGTGACAGGGTGGGCTACGAGCAGTACTTC.

The chain has TRBV19 and TRBJ2-7; TRBD1 might be the D (6 bases). The germline V and J ends were trimmed by 3 bases and 2 bases, with 14 bases remaining between them. The CDR3 runs 15 residues. Germline values: CDR1 LNHDA, CDR2 SQIVND (reference sequence). The CDR3 region is CASSIRPGDAYEQYF. The CDR3 bases are TGTGCCAGTAGTATCAGGCCAGGGGACGCCTACGAGCAGTACTTC.

This clonotype was observed many times. The rearrangement uses TRBV20-1 and TRBJ2-5; the match to TRBD2 covers 12 bases. Germline-derived CDR1 and CDR2 are DFQATT and SNEGSKA (reference sequence). The V segment lost 2 bases and the J segment 5 bases; nucleotides outside the gene matches: 9. CDR3 length: 16 residues. The CDR3 sequence: CSARSWLAGGLETQYF. The DNA for the CDR3 is TGCAGTGCTAGATCTTGGCTAGCGGGGGGGCTGGAGACCCAGTACTTC.

The count of this clonotype is one. V gene TRBV2 combines with J gene TRBJ1-1, with TRBD1 matching 7 bases. Germline CDR1 SNHLY, CDR2 FYNNEI. V gave up 5 bases and J gave up 0 bases; unmatched junction bases: 3. The CDR3 is 14 residues long. CDR3 bases: TGTGCCAGCAGTAAGGGACAGCTGAACACTGAAGCTTTCTTT. This sequence encodes CASSKGQLNTEAFF. The whole variable domain, filled in from reference TRBV2 and TRBJ1-1, reads EPEVTQTPSHQVTQMGQEVILRCVPISNHLYFYWYRQILGQKVEFLVSFYNNEISEKSEIFDDQFSVERPDGSNFTLKIRSTKLEDSAMYFCASSKGQLNTEAFFGQGTRLTVV.

This clonotype was seen only a few times. The chain carries TRBV20-1 and TRBJ1-5; D unclear. Per the germline V gene, CDR1 is DFQATT and CDR2 is SNEGSKA (reference sequence). Trimming shortened V by 2 bases and J by 1 base, and 12 bases separated the two germline ends. The CDR3 totals 15 residues. The DNA of the CDR3 is TGCAGTGCTAGATTTGGTATGCACAGCAATCAGCCCCAGCATTTT. Amino acid sequence: CSARFGMHSNQPQHF.

The chain couples TRBV4-2 to TRBJ1-2, with 7 bases fitting TRBD1. This CDR3 has 16 residues. CDR1 is LGHNA and CDR2 is YNFKEQ in the germline V gene. With 0 bases clipped from V and 4 bases from J, the junction kept 8 bases outside the gene matches. Written as DNA, the CDR3 is TGTGCCAGCAGCCAAGAAGTACAGGGGACTCTCTATGGCTACACCTTC. Its translation is CASSQEVQGTLYGYTF.

The rearrangement joins TRBV15 to TRBJ1-2; 11 nucleotides match TRBD1. The CDR3 length is 16 residues. In germline, CDR1 is LNHNV, CDR2 YYDKDF (reference sequence). V was clipped by 5 bases and J by 4 bases; unmatched bases: 9. Written as DNA, the CDR3 is TGTGCCACCAGCCCTCGGACAGGGGGCGCCGGCTATGGCTACACCTTC. As protein: CATSPRTGGAGYGYTF.

The chain is built from TRBV10-3 and TRBJ2-3, with 10 bases identical to TRBD2. Germline values: CDR1 ENHRY, CDR2 SYGVKD. V shed 0 bases and J 1 base; nucleotides not matched to a gene: 1. This CDR3 has 16 amino acids. This CDR3 is CAISESLAGGTDTQYF. The DNA of the CDR3 is TGTGCCATCAGTGAGTCTCTAGCGGGGGGCACAGATACGCAGTATTTT.

The chain links TRBV11-1 to TRBJ1-2, with D possibly matching TRBD1 (6 bases). The CDR3 totals 17 residues. Germline values: CDR1 SGHAT, CDR2 FQDESV (reference sequence). Trimming stripped 4 bases from V and 8 bases from J, with 26 bases between. CDR3 region: CASSSYGGANAYVGYTF. Here the CDR3 DNA reads TGTGCCAGCAGCTCGTACGGGGGCGCGAATGCCTATGTAGGCTACACCTTC.

This sequence joins TRBV24-1 and TRBJ1-5; D is uncertain. The CDR3 has 12 amino acids. In germline, CDR1 is KGHDR, CDR2 SFDVKD. V was trimmed by 4 bases and J by 9 bases, leaving 9 bases between them. The CDR3 DNA sequence: TGTGCCACCAGTGACAGCCTAGGGCCCCAGCATTTT. Protein: CATSDSLGPQHF.